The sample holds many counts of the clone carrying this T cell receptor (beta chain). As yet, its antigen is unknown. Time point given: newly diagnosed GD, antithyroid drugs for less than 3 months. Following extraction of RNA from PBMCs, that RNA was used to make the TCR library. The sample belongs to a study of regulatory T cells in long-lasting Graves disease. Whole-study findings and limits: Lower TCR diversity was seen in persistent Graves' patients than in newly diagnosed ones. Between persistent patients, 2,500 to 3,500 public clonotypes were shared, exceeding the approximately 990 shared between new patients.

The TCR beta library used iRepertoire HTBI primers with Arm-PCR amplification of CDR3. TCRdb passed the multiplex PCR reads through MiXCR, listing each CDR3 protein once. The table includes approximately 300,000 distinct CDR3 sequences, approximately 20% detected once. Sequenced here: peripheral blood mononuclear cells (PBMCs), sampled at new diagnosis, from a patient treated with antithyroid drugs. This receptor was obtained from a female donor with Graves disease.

The CDR3 nucleotides read TGCGCCAGCAGCCCCCCGGCAGGGAACTATGGCTACACCTTC. This encodes CASSPPAGNYGYTF. The chain employs TRBV5-1 and TRBJ1-2; D is possibly TRBD1 (5 bases). Trimming removed 4 bases from V and 2 bases from J, with 12 bases in between. This CDR3 is 14 amino acids long. Germline values: CDR1 SGHRS, CDR2 YFSETQ. The full variable domain, in which reference TRBV5-1 and TRBJ1-2 provide the parts outside the CDR3, is KAGVTQTPRYLIKTRGQQVTLSCSPISGHRSVSWYQQTPGQGLQFLFEYFSETQRNKGNFPGRFSGRQFSNSRSEMNVSTLELGDSALYLCASSPPAGNYGYTFGSGTRLTVV.